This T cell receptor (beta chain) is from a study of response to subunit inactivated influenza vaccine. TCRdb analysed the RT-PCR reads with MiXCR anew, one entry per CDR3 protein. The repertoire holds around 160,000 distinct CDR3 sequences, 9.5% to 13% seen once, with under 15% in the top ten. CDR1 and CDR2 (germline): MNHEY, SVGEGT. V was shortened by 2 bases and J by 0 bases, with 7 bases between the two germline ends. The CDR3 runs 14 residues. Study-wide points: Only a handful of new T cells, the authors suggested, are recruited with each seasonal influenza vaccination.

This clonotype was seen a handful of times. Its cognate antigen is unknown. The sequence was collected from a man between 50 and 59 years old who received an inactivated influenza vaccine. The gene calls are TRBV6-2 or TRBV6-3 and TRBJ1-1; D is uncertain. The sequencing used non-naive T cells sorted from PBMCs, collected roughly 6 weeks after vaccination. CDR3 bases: TGTGCCAGCAGTTACGGGATAATGAACACTGAAGCTTTCTTT. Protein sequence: CASSYGIMNTEAFF.